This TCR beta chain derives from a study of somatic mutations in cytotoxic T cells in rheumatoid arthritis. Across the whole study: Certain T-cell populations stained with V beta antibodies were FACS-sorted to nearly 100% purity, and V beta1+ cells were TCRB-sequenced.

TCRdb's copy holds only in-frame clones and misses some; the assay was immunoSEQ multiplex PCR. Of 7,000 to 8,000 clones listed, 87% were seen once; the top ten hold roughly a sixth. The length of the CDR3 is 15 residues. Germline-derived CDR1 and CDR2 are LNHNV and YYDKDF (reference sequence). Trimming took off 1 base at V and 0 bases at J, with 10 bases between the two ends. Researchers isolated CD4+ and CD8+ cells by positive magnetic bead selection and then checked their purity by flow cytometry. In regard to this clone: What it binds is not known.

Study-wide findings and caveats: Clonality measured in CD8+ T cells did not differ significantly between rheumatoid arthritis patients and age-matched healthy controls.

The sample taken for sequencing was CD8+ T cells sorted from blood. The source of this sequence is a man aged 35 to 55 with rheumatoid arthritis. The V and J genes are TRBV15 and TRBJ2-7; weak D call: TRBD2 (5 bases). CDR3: CATSRGERISYEQYF. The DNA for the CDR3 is TGTGCCACCAGCAGAGGGGAGAGAATCTCCTACGAGCAGTACTTC.